Sequencing of this T cell receptor (beta chain) was carried out in a study of CD8+CD57+ T cells in acquired aplastic anemia. Study details: The average for DNA from sorted CD4+ and CD8+ cells was roughly 3 ug.

Patients included in sequencing had previously demonstrated CD8+CD57+ cell expansion by flow cytometry. TCR beta VDJ and CDR3 were profiled, and genomic DNA was the template. TCRdb redid the calling of the reads with MiXCR, one entry per CDR3 protein. The sample contains fewer than 250,000 distinct CDR3 sequences, over 40% of which appear only once. This clonotype was observed at least ten times. Sequencing was performed on sorted CD4+, CD8+, or CD8+CD57+ T cells (not recorded which) from PBMCs. This receptor was obtained from a human donor with aplastic anemia.

Here the CDR3 DNA reads TGTGCCAGCAGGGCAGGACCCAGTGTACTCACTGAAGCTTTCTTT. It yields the protein CASRAGPSVLTEAFF. This chain links TRBV6-1 with TRBJ1-1; D gene unclear. Trimming pared 6 bases from V and 4 bases from J, leaving 18 bases between. The CDR3 consists of 15 residues. Germline CDR1 is MNHNS and CDR2 is SASEGT.